This record concerns one T cell receptor (beta chain) sequence. Only in-frame clones appear in the TCRdb table, and some are missing; sequencing was by immunoSEQ multiplex PCR. The sample lists about 250,000 clones; approximately 87% were seen once. The entry originates in a study of Ad26.COV2.S vaccination and SARS-CoV-2 variants. Turning to the study itself: Donor had been placed in the Ad26.COV2.S arm of the COV1001 trial.

Germline trimming cut 3 bases from V and 7 bases from J; bases unmatched to any gene: 5. Germline loops: CDR1 LNHNV, CDR2 YYDKDF (reference sequence). The CDR3 has 14 residues. Indicated treatment: roughly 19 received Ad26.COV2.S at low or high dose, single or two shots; about five received placebo; per-sample allocation not given. Samples came from day 63 after the first vaccine or placebo injection. This TCR came from a person between 18 and 65 years old who received the Ad26.COV2.S COVID-19 vaccine or a placebo. This specimen was peripheral blood, taken in a trial of Ad26.COV2.S vaccine versus placebo. J is TRBJ1-5 and V is TRBV15; 8 positions match TRBD1. The CDR3 loop is CATSRTGVPQPQHF. The CDR3 DNA reads TGTGCCACCAGCAGGACAGGGGTTCCGCAGCCCCAGCATTTT.